This T cell receptor (beta chain) was sequenced in a study of T cell responses to AZD1222 COVID-19 vaccine. Findings of the study overall: The span of vaccine-associated CD4 TCRs extended across spike, with dominance at 160-218 and 743-854. A mostly white British donor set with more females was recruited, and clonal diversity was possibly underestimated.

Data came from immunoSEQ multiplex PCR; TCRdb stores just in-frame clones and leaves some out. Of about 140,000 clones listed, 90% were seen once; the top ten hold approximately 6.2%. Regarding this clone: Its antigen remains unknown.

The CDR3 is 15 residues long. CDR1 SGHRS and CDR2 YFSETQ come from the germline V gene. Trimming at V came to 0 bases and at J to 6 bases, leaving 4 bases not matched to a gene. Investigators merged groups given second doses at roughly 4 or roughly 12 weeks. V is TRBV5-1 and J is TRBJ1-2; 11 bases map to TRBD1. The clonotype was recovered from an adult who received the AZD1222 COVID-19 vaccine. The sequences come from peripheral blood, collected 28 days after the second AZD1222 dose. CDR3 region: CASSLGTGGNDGYTF. The CDR3 nucleotides are TGCGCCAGCAGCTTGGGGACAGGGGGCAACGATGGCTACACCTTC.